Below, 10 T cell receptor beta chains from the same sample are listed, as sequenced in a study of OX40 agonist ivuxolimab in advanced cancers. TCRdb keeps only in-frame clones here, not all; method: immunoSEQ multiplex PCR. Among about 26,000 clones listed, around four fifths were seen once. The specimen was CD4+ or CD8+ T cells sorted from blood, collected in a trial of the OX40 agonist ivuxolimab. These receptors all stem from an adult with an advanced solid tumor such as melanoma, head and neck, liver or kidney cancer.

This chain joins TRBV23-1 and TRBJ1-1, with D hard to call. TRBV23-1 is marked as an open reading frame, function uncertain. V was pared by 0 bases and J by 3 bases, with 11 bases between. The length of the CDR3 is 15 residues. The CDR3 spells CASSQSRSEDTEAFF. CDR3 coding DNA: TGCGCCAGCAGTCAATCGAGGTCGGAGGACACTGAAGCTTTCTTT.

Here the CDR3 reads CASSAQTRGIYNEQFF. The CDR3 DNA reads TGTGCCAGCAGCGCACAGACTAGAGGGATCTACAATGAGCAGTTCTTC. The chain carries TRBV9 and TRBJ2-1; tentatively, D is TRBD2 (6 bases). The CDR3 contains 16 residues. V lost 3 bases to trimming and J lost 3 bases, with 16 bases between them. Per germline, CDR1 SGDLS and CDR2 YYNGEE.

The chain recombines TRBV28 with TRBJ1-5, with D uncertain. CDR3 size: 14 residues. CDR1 and CDR2 from the germline V gene are MDHEN and SYDVKM. V lost 5 bases and J 3 bases, leaving 11 bases between the germline ends. CDR3 sequence reads: CASSPRVDNQPQHF. The CDR3 bases are TGTGCCAGCAGTCCCCGGGTCGACAATCAGCCCCAGCATTTT.

In this sample, this clone turned up once. At one end, the junction sequence differs from germline, possibly due to a read error. This rearrangement joins TRBV27 to TRBJ1-1; D remains unclear. This CDR3 is built from 13 residues. CDR1 is MNHEY, CDR2 SMNVEV, per germline (reference sequence). CDR3 sequence: CASRLSTVGEAFF. DNA for the CDR3: TGTGCCAGCAGATTATCTACAGTAGGAGAAGCTTTCTTT.

This clone showed up just once. CDR3 DNA: TGCGCCAGCAGCTTGGGATGGCGGGAGCATGGAGATACGCAGTATTTT. It yields the protein CASSLGWREHGDTQYF. The V call is TRBV5-1, the J call TRBJ2-3, with 7 bases aligning to TRBD2. Germline V CDR1 and CDR2: SGHRS, YFSETQ. V was pared by 0 bases and J by 5 bases, with 9 bases of the junction left unmatched. The CDR3 spans 16 residues.

The chain couples TRBV29-1 to TRBJ1-2; D is uncertain. Trimming removed 5 bases from V and 3 bases from J, with 7 bases in between. The CDR3 is 11 amino acids. The V gene's germline CDR1 is SQVTM and CDR2 ANQGSEA. CDR3 bases: TGCAGCGTTACGACCTACTATGGCTACACCTTC. This translates into CSVTTYYGYTF.

This clone has a handful of counts. The chain has TRBV19 and TRBJ2-2, with D perhaps TRBD2 (5 bases). The germline V and J ends were trimmed by 2 bases and 5 bases, with 6 bases remaining between them. This CDR3 is built from 13 residues. Germline-derived CDR1 and CDR2 are LNHDA and SQIVND (reference sequence). This CDR3 reads CASSILATGELFF. CDR3 sequence (DNA): TGTGCCAGTAGTATACTAGCAACCGGGGAGCTGTTTTTT.

This chain joins TRBV18 and TRBJ1-5, with D hard to call. In germline, CDR1 is KGHSH, CDR2 LQKENI. Trimming removed 3 bases from V and 4 bases from J, with 13 bases in between. This CDR3 spans 15 amino acids. CDR3 sequence (DNA): TGTGCCAGCTCACCCGGAAACAGCCCAAATCAGCCCCAGCATTTT. Its translation is CASSPGNSPNQPQHF.

The chain combines TRBV7-9 with TRBJ1-4; D perhaps matches TRBD1 (5 bases). With 6 bases removed from V and 10 bases from J, the gap between germline ends came to 18 bases. The CDR3 is 14 residues long. The V gene's germline CDR1 is SEHNR and CDR2 FQNEAQ (reference sequence). CDR3 amino acids: CASSLPGEVGKLFF. Written as DNA, the CDR3 is TGTGCCAGCAGTCTCCCGGGGGAGGTGGGAAAACTGTTTTTT.

This chain links TRBV7-9 with TRBJ2-7; 8 bases are a match to TRBD2. The germline CDR1 and CDR2 sequences are SEHNR and FQNEAQ (reference sequence). The CDR3 totals 15 residues. V shed 2 bases, J shed 5 bases, and the junction held 8 bases outside the gene matches. The CDR3: CASSLTGGAGDEQYF. The CDR3 DNA reads as TGTGCCAGCAGCTTAACGGGGGGGGCGGGCGACGAGCAGTACTTC.